These 17 T cell receptor beta chains originate from one sample sequenced in a study of blood T cell repertoires in COVID-19. Sequencing used immunoSEQ multiplex PCR; TCRdb keeps in-frame clones, though not all of them. The table has approximately 230,000 clones, 84% seen once. The sequenced sample consisted of peripheral blood. The receptors derive from a man aged 30 to 45 with active or convalescent COVID-19.

This clone has just a few counts. The chain combines TRBV6-5 with TRBJ1-5, with a tentative D call TRBD1 (5 bases). In germline, CDR1 is MNHEY, CDR2 SVGAGI. Trimming pared 7 bases from V and 0 bases from J, leaving 10 bases between. The length of the CDR3 is 14 residues. The CDR3 spells CASKPGLSNQPQHF. The CDR3 DNA reads TGTGCCAGCAAGCCGGGACTTAGCAATCAGCCCCAGCATTTT.

The CDR3: CASSWGTGLNTEAFF. As DNA, the CDR3 is TGTGCCAGCAGTTGGGGGACAGGCCTGAACACTGAAGCTTTCTTT. The V and J genes are TRBV28 and TRBJ1-1; 8 nucleotides match TRBD1. Germline lookup yields CDR1 MDHEN and CDR2 SYDVKM. The CDR3 covers 15 residues. The V segment lost 4 bases and the J segment 0 bases; nucleotides outside the gene matches: 4.

This chain uses TRBV11-2 with TRBJ2-3, with 7 bases aligning to TRBD1. The J segment lost 6 bases and the V segment lost 0 bases, leaving 6 bases of the junction unmatched. The CDR3 loop spans 15 amino acids. Germline values: CDR1 SGHAT, CDR2 FQNNGV. CDR3 nucleotides: TGTGCCAGCAGCTTAGATCCGGGCAGGGGGGATACGCAGTATTTT. This codes for CASSLDPGRGDTQYF.

V is TRBV18 and J is TRBJ2-6; D is uncertain. Trimming pared 3 bases from V and 2 bases from J, leaving 5 bases between. Germline CDR1 and CDR2: KGHSH and LQKENI. The CDR3 has 14 amino acids. CDR3 in DNA: TGTGCCAGCTCACCTCTTGCTGGGGCCAACGTCCTGACTTTC. Its protein product is CASSPLAGANVLTF.

This sequence joins TRBV30 and TRBJ1-2; the match to TRBD1 covers 9 bases. The CDR3 runs 13 residues. Trimming at V came to 3 bases and at J to 5 bases, leaving 4 bases not matched to a gene. Germline loops: CDR1 GTSNPN, CDR2 SVGIG (reference sequence). The CDR3 reads CAWRQGARYGYTF. The CDR3 coding sequence is TGTGCCTGGAGACAGGGGGCACGTTATGGCTACACCTTC.

This chain joins TRBV4-2 and TRBJ1-5; D ambiguous. CDR1 and CDR2 from the germline V gene are LGHNA and YNFKEQ. V was shortened by 0 bases and J by 3 bases, with 6 bases between the two germline ends. The CDR3 length is 14 residues. In nucleotides, the CDR3 is TGTGCCAGCAGCCAAGATGGCCCCAATCAGCCCCAGCATTTT. It specifies CASSQDGPNQPQHF.

This clone has a single count. This CDR3 reads CAWSGTNYGYTF. The CDR3 region has the DNA TGTGCCTGGAGCGGGACTAACTATGGCTACACCTTC. The chain is built from TRBV30 and TRBJ1-2; D gene uncertain. Germline lookup yields CDR1 GTSNPN and CDR2 SVGIG (reference sequence). V shed 3 bases and J shed 0 bases, with 5 bases lying between them. The CDR3 sequence is 12 residues long.

This chain connects TRBV11-2 to TRBJ2-1; 7 bases are a match to TRBD2. The trim removed 5 bases at V and 7 bases at J, leaving 17 bases unmatched. CDR3 length: 17 amino acids. Germline values: CDR1 SGHAT, CDR2 FQNNGV. This CDR3 reads CASSPWFGGGPNNEQFF. The CDR3 DNA sequence: TGTGCCAGCAGCCCCTGGTTCGGGGGAGGGCCTAATAATGAGCAGTTCTTC. The complete variable domain, with remaining parts taken from reference TRBV11-2 and TRBJ2-1, reads EAGVAQSPRYKIIEKRQSVAFWCNPISGHATLYWYQQILGQGPKLLIQFQNNGVVDDSQLPKDRFSAERLKGVDSTLKIQPAKLEDSAVYLCASSPWFGGGPNNEQFFGPGTRLTVL.

At least ten counts were recorded for this clone. V usage is TRBV27 and J usage is TRBJ1-5; D is undetermined. The V gene lost 3 bases and the J gene lost 4 bases, with 13 bases spanning the gap. CDR1 is MNHEY, CDR2 SMNVEV, per germline (reference sequence). The CDR3 runs to 15 residues. CDR3 in amino acids: CASSFAPPENQPQHF. The CDR3 DNA is TGTGCCAGCAGTTTCGCCCCCCCAGAAAATCAGCCCCAGCATTTT.

V is TRBV6-5 and J is TRBJ1-1; D is perhaps TRBD1 (5 bases). Trimming pared 5 bases from V and 2 bases from J, leaving 9 bases between. This CDR3 is built from 13 residues. Germline lookup yields CDR1 MNHEY and CDR2 SVGAGI. CDR3 in amino acids: CASSKDKNTEAFF. The CDR3, as DNA: TGTGCCAGCAGTAAGGACAAAAACACTGAAGCTTTCTTT.

The J gene is TRBJ2-1, the V gene TRBV9; 12 bases fit TRBD2. CDR3 size: 15 residues. Germline V CDR1 and CDR2: SGDLS, YYNGEE. With V trimmed by 4 bases and J by 8 bases, 7 bases remained unmatched. As DNA, the CDR3 is TGTGCCAGCAGCCTAACTAGCGGGGGGTTATATGAGCAGTTCTTC. This sequence encodes CASSLTSGGLYEQFF. Full variable domain (outside the CDR3, taken from reference TRBV9 and TRBJ2-1): DSGVTQTPKHLITATGQRVTLRCSPRSGDLSVYWYQQSLDQGLQFLIQYYNGEERAKGNILERFSAQQFPDLHSELNLSSLELGDSALYFCASSLTSGGLYEQFFGPGTRLTVL.

The rearrangement joins TRBV6-6 to TRBJ1-1, with 10 bases aligning to TRBD1. The CDR3 totals 14 residues. Germline V gene sequence: CDR1 MNHNY, CDR2 SVGAGI (reference sequence). V lost 6 bases, J lost 7 bases, and 8 bases stayed unmatched. Written as DNA, the CDR3 is TGTGCCAGCAGGGAAGGACAGGGGGGGAATGAAGCTTTCTTT. This translates into CASREGQGGNEAFF.

The V call is TRBV5-6, the J call TRBJ1-3, with D unresolved. Germline CDR1 SGHDT, CDR2 YYEEEE. The V gene lost 2 bases and the J gene lost 2 bases, with 11 bases spanning the gap. There are 15 residues in the CDR3. In DNA, the CDR3 is TGTGCCAGCAGCTTCCAACAGCTGCCTGGAAACACCATATATTTT. This sequence encodes CASSFQQLPGNTIYF.

This clone came up once. J is TRBJ2-5 and V is TRBV4-2; perhaps TRBD1 as D (7 bases). The CDR3 sequence is 15 residues long. The germline CDR1 and CDR2 sequences are LGHNA and YNFKEQ. V gave up 1 base and J gave up 5 bases, with 14 bases separating them. The CDR3 is CASSQGQGGYETQYF. CDR3 nucleotide sequence: TGTGCCAGCAGCCAAGGCCAGGGGGGTTACGAGACCCAGTACTTC.

The CDR3 region is CASRGQGRPNYGYTF. The DNA of the CDR3 is TGTGCCAGCAGGGGACAGGGTAGACCAAACTATGGCTACACCTTC. The genes are TRBV28 and TRBJ1-2; 9 bases align to TRBD1. Germline assignment: CDR1 MDHEN and CDR2 SYDVKM. J gave up 2 bases and V 6 bases, and 7 bases lay outside the gene matches. This CDR3 is built from 15 residues.

The chain carries TRBV4-3 and TRBJ2-5; D is perhaps TRBD1 (6 bases). Deletions cut 2 bases from V and 2 bases from J, with 15 bases between. Germline-derived CDR1 and CDR2 are LGHNA and YSLEER. The CDR3 is made up of 16 amino acids. The CDR3 sequence is CASSQYRDTRQETQYF. In DNA form, the CDR3 reads TGCGCCAGCAGCCAATACCGGGACACCAGACAAGAGACCCAGTACTTC.

The chain combines TRBV6-2 or TRBV6-3 with TRBJ2-5; 11 bases match TRBD2. V gave up 2 bases and J gave up 2 bases; unmatched junction bases: 1. The CDR3 has 15 residues. Germline CDR1 MNHEY, CDR2 SVGEGT. CDR3 DNA sequence: TGTGCCAGCAGTTACGGGACTAGCGGTCAAGAGACCCAGTACTTC. This encodes CASSYGTSGQETQYF.